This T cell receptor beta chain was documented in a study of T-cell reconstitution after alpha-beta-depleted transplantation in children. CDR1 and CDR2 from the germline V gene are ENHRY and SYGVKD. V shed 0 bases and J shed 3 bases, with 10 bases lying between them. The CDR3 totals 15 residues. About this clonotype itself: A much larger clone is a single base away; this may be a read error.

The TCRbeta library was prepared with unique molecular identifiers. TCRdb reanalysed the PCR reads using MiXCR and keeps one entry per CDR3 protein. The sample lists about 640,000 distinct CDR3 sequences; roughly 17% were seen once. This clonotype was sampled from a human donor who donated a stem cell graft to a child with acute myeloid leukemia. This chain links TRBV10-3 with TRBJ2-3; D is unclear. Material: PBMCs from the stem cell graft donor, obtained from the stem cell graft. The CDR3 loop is CAISESMAVTDTQYF. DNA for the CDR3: TGTGCCATCAGTGAGTCGATGGCGGTTACAGATACGCAGTATTTT.